Listed below are T cell receptor beta chains from one sample, sequenced in a study of cytomegalovirus exposure and HLA in healthy donors. Repertoires were generated with immunoSEQ multiplex PCR, while TCRdb's copy carries only in-frame clones and drops some. Of about 140,000 clones in the sample, 70% to 90% were seen once. Sequencing input: PBMCs. These TCRs come from a man in his fifties in good health and CMV-seronegative. Both conserved end residues are part of each CDR3. D genes are given only for firm matches.

j_gene | v_gene | d_gene | CDR3aa | CDR3nt
TRBJ2-7 | TRBV7-8 | TRBD1 | CASSSWTGRYEQYF | TGTGCCAGCAGCTCCTGGACAGGGAGATACGAGCAGTACTTC
TRBJ1-2 | TRBV30 | NA | CAWSRGTYGYTF | TGTGCCTGGAGTCGTGGGACTTATGGCTACACCTTC
TRBJ1-2 | TRBV5-1 | NA | CASSLFSGLYGYTF | TGCGCCAGCAGCTTGTTCAGCGGGCTCTATGGCTACACCTTC
TRBJ2-7 | TRBV28 | TRBD2 | CASSFSGSGSYEQYF | TGTGCCAGCAGTTTTAGCGGGAGTGGTTCCTACGAGCAGTACTTC
TRBJ2-2 | TRBV4-2 | NA | CASSPVGTGELFF | TGTGCCAGCAGCCCCGTCGGGACCGGGGAGCTGTTTTTT
TRBJ1-6 | TRBV5-5 | TRBD1 | CASSTDRPNSPLHF | TGTGCCAGCAGCACGGACAGGCCTAATTCACCCCTCCACTTT
TRBJ1-1 | TRBV27 | NA | CASSLNRLRLNTEAFF | TGTGCCAGCAGTCTAAACAGGTTAAGATTGAACACTGAAGCTTTCTTT
TRBJ2-5 | TRBV19 | TRBD2 | CASKTGLAAQETQYF | TGTGCCAGCAAAACGGGACTAGCGGCCCAAGAGACCCAGTACTTC
TRBJ1-6 | TRBV30 | TRBD1 | CAWSAGTENSPLHF | TGTGCCTGGAGCGCCGGGACAGAAAATTCACCCCTCCACTTT
TRBJ2-7 | TRBV10-1 | TRBD2 | CASSEGGGAYEQYF | TGCGCCAGCAGTGAGGGCGGGGGAGCCTACGAGCAGTACTTC
TRBJ2-3 | TRBV30 | NA | CAWSVKYIVATASTDTQYF | TGTGCCTGGAGTGTAAAGTATATTGTTGCGACTGCTAGCACAGATACGCAGTATTTT
TRBJ2-1 | TRBV23-1 | NA | CGAPGHRSSYNEQFF | TGCGGAGCCCCGGGACACAGAAGCTCCTACAATGAGCAGTTCTTC
TRBJ2-1 | TRBV6-5 | NA | CASKIADEQFF | TGTGCCAGCAAGATAGCTGATGAGCAGTTCTTC
TRBJ2-5 | TRBV5-8 | TRBD2 | CASSLSGRVWGTQYF | TGTGCCAGCAGCTTGTCAGGGAGGGTTTGGGGGACCCAGTACTTC
TRBJ2-1 | TRBV11-2 | NA | CASSLRSGSSYNEQFF | TGTGCCAGCAGCTTAAGGTCGGGGAGCTCCTACAATGAGCAGTTCTTC
TRBJ2-7 | TRBV6-5 | TRBD1 | CASRQGFWSYEQYF | TGTGCCAGCCGACAGGGTTTTTGGTCCTACGAGCAGTACTTC
TRBJ2-7 | TRBV6-5 | TRBD1 | CASSYSVTGLTYEQYF | TGTGCCAGCAGTTACTCTGTGACAGGGTTAACCTACGAGCAGTACTTC
TRBJ2-5 | TRBV19 | TRBD1 | CASSRDRGGETQYF | TGTGCCAGTAGTAGGGACAGGGGCGGAGAGACCCAGTACTTC
TRBJ1-1 | TRBV2 | TRBD1 | CASRGQGWAEAFF | TGTGCCAGCAGGGGACAGGGATGGGCTGAAGCTTTCTTT
TRBJ2-1 | TRBV14 | NA | CASSLDGNEQFF | TGTGCCAGCAGCCTAGACGGCAATGAGCAGTTCTTC
TRBJ2-7 | TRBV6-6 | NA | CASSPRSEQYF | TGTGCCAGCAGTCCCCGGTCCGAGCAGTACTTC
TRBJ2-3 | TRBV2 | NA | CASSEALIKPTDTQYF | TGTGCCAGCAGTGAAGCGCTTATTAAGCCCACAGATACGCAGTATTTT